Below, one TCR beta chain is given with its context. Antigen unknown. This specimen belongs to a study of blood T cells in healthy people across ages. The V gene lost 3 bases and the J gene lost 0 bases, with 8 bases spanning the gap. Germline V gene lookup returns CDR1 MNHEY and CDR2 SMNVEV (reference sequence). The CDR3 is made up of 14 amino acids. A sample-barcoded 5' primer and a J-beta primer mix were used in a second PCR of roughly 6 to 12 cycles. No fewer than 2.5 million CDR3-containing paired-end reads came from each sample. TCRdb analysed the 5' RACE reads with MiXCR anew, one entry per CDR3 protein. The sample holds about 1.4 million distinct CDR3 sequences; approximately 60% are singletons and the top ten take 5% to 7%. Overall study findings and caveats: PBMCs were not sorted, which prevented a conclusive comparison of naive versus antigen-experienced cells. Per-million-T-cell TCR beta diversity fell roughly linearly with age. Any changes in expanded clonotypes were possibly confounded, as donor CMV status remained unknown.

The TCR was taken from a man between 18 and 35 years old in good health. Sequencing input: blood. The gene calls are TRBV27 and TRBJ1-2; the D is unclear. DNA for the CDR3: TGTGCCAGCAGTTTGCGACCCCCTAACTATGGCTACACCTTC. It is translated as CASSLRPPNYGYTF.